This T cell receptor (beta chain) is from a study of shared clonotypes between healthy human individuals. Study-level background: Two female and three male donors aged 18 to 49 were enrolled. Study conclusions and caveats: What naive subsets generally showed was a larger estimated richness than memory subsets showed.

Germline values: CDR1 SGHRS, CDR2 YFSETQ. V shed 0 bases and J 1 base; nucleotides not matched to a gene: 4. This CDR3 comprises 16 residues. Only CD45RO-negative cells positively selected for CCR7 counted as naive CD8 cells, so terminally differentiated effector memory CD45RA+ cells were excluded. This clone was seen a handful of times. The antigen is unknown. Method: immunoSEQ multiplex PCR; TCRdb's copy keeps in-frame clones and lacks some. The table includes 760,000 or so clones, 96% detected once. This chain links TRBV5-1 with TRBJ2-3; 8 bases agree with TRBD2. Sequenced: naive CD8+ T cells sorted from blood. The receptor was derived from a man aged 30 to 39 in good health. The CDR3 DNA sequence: TGCGCCAGCAGCTTGGGTAGCGGGGACCGCACAGATACGCAGTATTTT. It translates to CASSLGSGDRTDTQYF.